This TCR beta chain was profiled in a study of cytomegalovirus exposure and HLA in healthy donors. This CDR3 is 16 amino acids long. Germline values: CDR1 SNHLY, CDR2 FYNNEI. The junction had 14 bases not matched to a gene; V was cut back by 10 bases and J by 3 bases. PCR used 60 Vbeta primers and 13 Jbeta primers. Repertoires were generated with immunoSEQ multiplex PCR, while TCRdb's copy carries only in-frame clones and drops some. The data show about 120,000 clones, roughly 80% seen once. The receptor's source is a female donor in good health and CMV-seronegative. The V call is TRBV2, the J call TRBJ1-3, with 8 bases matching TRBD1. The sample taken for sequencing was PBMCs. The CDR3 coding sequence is TGTGCCATAAACGACTTGGACAGGGTGTTTGGAAACACCATATATTTT. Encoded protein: CAINDLDRVFGNTIYF. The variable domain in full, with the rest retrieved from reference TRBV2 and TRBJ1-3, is EPEVTQTPSHQVTQMGQEVILRCVPISNHLYFYWYRQILGQKVEFLVSFYNNEISEKSEIFDDQFSVERPDGSNFTLKIRSTKLEDSAMYFCAINDLDRVFGNTIYFGEGSWLTVV.